The 17 T cell receptor beta chains below all came from one sample that was sequenced in a study of siplizumab effects on memory and regulatory T cells. This table comes from immunoSEQ multiplex PCR, and its TCRdb copy is limited to in-frame clones, with some not included. The repertoire includes roughly 100,000 clones, roughly 91% of them detected once, and 0.25% to 0.35% sits in the top ten. The sample comprised CD4+ T cells sorted from blood. The receptors derive from a human donor in good health.

This clone was picked up one time. The gene calls are TRBV7-2 and TRBJ1-5, with a possible D match to TRBD1 (6 bases). The V gene's germline CDR1 is SGHTA and CDR2 FQGNSA. The CDR3 has 14 amino acids. With 1 base removed from V and 7 bases from J, the gap between germline ends came to 11 bases. The CDR3 loop is CASSLDRVGQPQHF. Here the CDR3 DNA reads TGTGCCAGCAGCTTAGACAGGGTTGGGCAGCCCCAGCATTTT.

V usage is TRBV11-3 and J usage is TRBJ2-1; 10 bases align to TRBD2. The V gene end was trimmed by 0 bases and the J gene end by 2 bases; junction bases not matched to a gene: 4. CDR1 and CDR2 from the germline V gene are SGHNT and YENEEA. This CDR3 contains 17 residues. The CDR3 loop is CASSLDLAGDPYNEQFF. The CDR3 DNA reads as TGTGCCAGCAGCTTAGATCTAGCGGGAGATCCCTACAATGAGCAGTTCTTC.

The rearrangement links TRBV5-4 to TRBJ1-1; D perhaps matches TRBD1 (5 bases). Trimming took 4 bases from V and 6 from J, leaving 13 bases between them. The CDR3 is 13 residues long. In germline, CDR1 is SGHNT, CDR2 YYREEE (reference sequence). The CDR3, as DNA: TGTGCCAGCAGCGGAAACCGGGACGCTGAAGCTTTCTTT. Translated, it gives CASSGNRDAEAFF.

The rearrangement uses TRBV19 and TRBJ1-1, with D possibly being TRBD1 (5 bases). The CDR3 contains 15 residues. V was clipped by 5 bases and J by 0 bases, with 13 bases between them. Germline lookup yields CDR1 LNHDA and CDR2 SQIVND (reference sequence). CDR3 sequence: CASSPAGLLNTEAFF. CDR3 nucleotides: TGTGCCAGTAGTCCCGCGGGACTATTGAACACTGAAGCTTTCTTT.

The CDR3 sequence is CASRGAGSLSSPLHF. The CDR3 nucleotides are TGTGCCAGCAGGGGCGCAGGGAGTCTATCTTCACCCCTCCACTTT. The V call is TRBV6-5, the J call TRBJ1-6, with D perhaps matching TRBD1 (5 bases). This CDR3 has 15 amino acids. Germline V gene data show CDR1 as MNHEY and CDR2 as SVGAGI. V was cut by 6 bases and J by 9 bases, with 18 bases left in between.

The J gene is TRBJ1-5, the V gene TRBV27; no reliable D call. Germline loops: CDR1 MNHEY, CDR2 SMNVEV (reference sequence). Deletions cut 6 bases from V and 6 bases from J, with 12 bases between. The CDR3 totals 13 residues. CDR3 protein: CASSGNRFQPQHF. The CDR3, as DNA: TGTGCCAGCAGCGGAAATAGGTTTCAGCCCCAGCATTTT.

This sequence joins TRBV5-1 and TRBJ1-1; tentative D call: TRBD1 (5 bases). The CDR3 is 16 amino acids. Germline CDR1 reads SGHRS; CDR2 reads YFSETQ. Trimming removed 0 bases at V and 0 bases at J, with 12 bases between. DNA for the CDR3: TGCGCCAGCAGCTTGGGCAGGGCCGGAATGAACACTGAAGCTTTCTTT. This gives the protein CASSLGRAGMNTEAFF.

The rearrangement joins TRBV27 to TRBJ1-1; TRBD1 agrees at 7 bases. CDR1 and CDR2 (germline): MNHEY, SMNVEV (reference sequence). Losses at the gene ends were 2 bases for V and 9 bases for J; bases not matched to a gene: 15. The CDR3 is made up of 16 amino acids. The CDR3 region is CASSLSSTTRDRKAFF. The CDR3 DNA is TGTGCCAGCAGTTTAAGTTCCACGACCCGGGACAGAAAAGCTTTCTTT.

The rearrangement uses TRBV9 and TRBJ2-1; D is perhaps TRBD2 (6 bases). Germline-derived CDR1 and CDR2 are SGDLS and YYNGEE. The CDR3 runs 13 residues. Here the CDR3 DNA reads TGTGCTAGTGGAGGGGACTCCTACAATGAGCAGTTCTTC. Amino acids: CASGGDSYNEQFF.

This clone was counted a few times. The chain links TRBV6-1 to TRBJ1-2; D ambiguous. Germline values: CDR1 MNHNS, CDR2 SASEGT. There are 11 residues in the CDR3. The V end was cut by 1 base, the J end by 6 bases, with 3 bases between. Here the CDR3 reads CASSEDNGYTF. In DNA, the CDR3 is TGTGCCAGCAGTGAAGATAATGGCTACACCTTC.

The gene calls are TRBV6-4 and TRBJ2-2, with D possibly being TRBD1 or TRBD2 (5 bases each). V was shortened by 0 bases and J by 6 bases, with 8 bases between the two germline ends. The CDR3 is made up of 14 amino acids. Germline V CDR1 and CDR2: MRHNA, SNTAGT. The CDR3 region is CASSDSRGPGELFF. The CDR3 DNA reads as TGTGCCAGCAGTGACTCCCGGGGACCCGGGGAGCTGTTTTTT.

The V and J genes are TRBV11-3 and TRBJ2-7, with D unclear. This CDR3 has 13 amino acids. Deletions cut 0 bases from V and 4 bases from J, with 7 bases between. In germline, CDR1 is SGHNT, CDR2 YENEEA. DNA of the CDR3: TGTGCCAGCAGCTTAGACTTCAGTTACGAGCAGTACTTC. It translates to CASSLDFSYEQYF.

This chain connects TRBV20-1 to TRBJ2-5; no definite D call. The V gene lost 6 bases and the J gene lost 5 bases, with 7 bases spanning the gap. CDR1 is DFQATT and CDR2 is SNEGSKA in the germline V gene (reference sequence). This CDR3 region has 10 residues. The CDR3 reads CSAQRETQYF. DNA of the CDR3: TGCAGTGCCCAGAGGGAGACCCAGTACTTC.

The gene calls are TRBV7-2 and TRBJ2-4; 7 bases are a match to TRBD1. The germline CDR1 and CDR2 sequences are SGHTA and FQGNSA. J was trimmed by 6 bases and V by 4 bases; bases with no gene match: 3. The CDR3 contains 13 residues. CDR3 sequence (DNA): TGTGCCAGCAGCTGGGGACAGAGAAACATTCAGTACTTC. As protein: CASSWGQRNIQYF.

The J gene is TRBJ2-5, the V gene TRBV30, with D perhaps TRBD1 or TRBD2 (5 bases each). In germline, CDR1 is GTSNPN, CDR2 SVGIG (reference sequence). The CDR3 contains 15 residues. The V end lost 0 bases, the J end lost 4 bases, and 15 bases lay between the germline ends. As DNA, the CDR3 is TGTGCCTGGAGTGTATCCGGGACCGTGTCAGAGACCCAGTACTTC. Its protein product is CAWSVSGTVSETQYF.

The CDR3 region is CASSSGRLGTDTQYF. CDR3 bases: TGTGCCAGCAGCTCGGGACGTCTTGGCACAGATACGCAGTATTTT. V usage is TRBV5-4 and J usage is TRBJ2-3; D is possibly TRBD1 or TRBD2 (5 bases each). The ends were cut back, 3 bases at V and 1 base at J, with 12 bases in the middle. Germline CDR1 and CDR2: SGHNT and YYREEE (reference sequence). The CDR3 is made up of 15 amino acids.

The V call is TRBV5-4, the J call TRBJ2-7; 7 nucleotides align to TRBD1. The germline CDR1 and CDR2 sequences are SGHNT and YYREEE (reference sequence). After removal of 3 bases from V and 5 bases from J, the junction contained 5 bases not matched to a gene. This CDR3 comprises 13 residues. CDR3 DNA: TGTGCCAGCAGCTCCGACAGGGAAAACGAGCAGTACTTC. It translates to CASSSDRENEQYF.